This T cell receptor beta chain appears in the sequencing data of a study of blood T cell repertoires in COVID-19. About the study: T cells, B-cell-depleted T cells, or PBMCs supplied cDNA or gDNA.

This clone was seen just once. Profiled with immunoSEQ multiplex PCR; TCRdb holds only in-frame clones, not every one. The table shows a few hundred thousand clones, with 87% occurring only once. The CDR3 is 16 residues long. V shed 2 bases and J shed 8 bases, with 18 bases lying between them. Germline CDR1 is SGHAT and CDR2 is FQNNGV. This sequence originates from a man aged 50 or older with active or convalescent COVID-19. J is TRBJ1-4 and V is TRBV11-2, with D maybe TRBD1 (6 bases). The sequencing sample was made of peripheral blood. The DNA for the CDR3 is TGTGCCAGCAGCTTAAGGCTGGGTCAGGGGTCCGAAAAACTGTTTTTT. Translated, it gives CASSLRLGQGSEKLFF.